This T cell receptor beta chain was found in a study of identical twins' blood T cells. About the research overall: Some 12 libraries, six alpha and six beta, gave 50 million to 55 million reads. Study observations and caveats: Twins shared about as many clonotypes as their cloneset sizes predicted.

This clonotype was picked up a small number of times. Its antigen is undetermined. Each TCR cDNA library carried sample-specific barcodes on both ends. TCRdb re-called the 5' RACE reads through MiXCR, storing one row per CDR3 protein. The sample contains 400,000 or so distinct CDR3 sequences, over 25% of which appear only once. Per the germline V gene, CDR1 is SGHVS and CDR2 is FQNEAQ. The CDR3 totals 13 residues. V gave up 0 bases and J gave up 4 bases, with 4 bases separating them. The three twin pairs were reared together, likely meeting the same infections. The sequenced sample was PBMCs. The chain recombines TRBV7-8 with TRBJ1-3, with no clear D. The TCR was taken from a woman between 18 and 55 years old in good health. CDR3 sequence reads: CASSLAWGNTIYF. The CDR3 nucleotides read TGTGCCAGCAGCTTAGCTTGGGGAAACACCATATATTTT.